This T cell receptor (beta chain) was captured by sequencing in a study of T cells in Graves' hyperthyroidism and ophthalmopathy. This clonotype has only a few counts. Germline CDR1 and CDR2: LGHNT and FRNRAP. The V end lost 1 base, the J end lost 6 bases, and 5 bases lay between the germline ends. The CDR3 extends over 12 amino acids. Researchers took RNA transcripts and amplified the TCR beta CDR3 regions from them. Researchers ran a first-round RT-PCR on the TCR CDR3 using the HTBI primer set. MiXCR was run by TCRdb on the multiplex PCR reads, yielding one entry per CDR3 protein. The profile covers some 570,000 distinct CDR3 sequences, with 12% to 15% appearing a single time and around 7% taken by the ten largest. Ophthalmopathy patients had Clinical Activity Score at least 3, NOSPECS grade at least 4, duration under 3 months. The diagnostic basis comprised clinical symptoms, serum thyroxine and TRAb, thyroid ultrasound and orbital computed tomography.

The source is a woman aged 18-35 years with Graves' ophthalmopathy. The genes are TRBV12-5 and TRBJ2-3; no clear D. Sample: blood. The CDR3 region has the DNA TGTGCTAGTGGTTTGGGGTGGGATACGCAGTATTTT. Its translation is CASGLGWDTQYF.